The entry below gives a single TCR beta chain sequence along with its context. Its cognate antigen is unknown. Tagging with unique molecular identifiers was a feature of the TCR beta cDNA libraries. TCRdb re-analysed the PCR reads in MiXCR, keeping a single row per CDR3 protein. Among more than 500,000 distinct CDR3 sequences, around 34% were seen once, and the ten largest hold approximately 6%. The CDR3 has 16 residues. Germline CDR1 reads MGHRA; CDR2 reads YSYEKL. Trimming cost V 0 bases and J 7 bases; bases outside gene matches: 7. This entry belongs to a study of post-analysis software for immune sequencing data. Study-wide points: A handful of TRBV segments were significantly more frequent in patients than in controls. TRBV5-6, TRBV5-1 and TRBV20-1 were among these segments.

The sequence was obtained from a girl aged 2 to 17 with multiple sclerosis. The V gene is TRBV4-1, the J gene TRBJ1-2; 11 nucleotides match TRBD1. Input material: blood. The DNA for the CDR3 is TGCGCCAGCAGCCAAGATTTATGGGACAGGGGGTTTGGCTACACCTTC. Translating it yields CASSQDLWDRGFGYTF.